The sequence of this T cell receptor (beta chain) was determined in a study of post-analysis software for immune sequencing data. Study-level information: Both relapsing-remitting and secondary progressive multiple sclerosis featured among the disease courses, as did progressive-relapsing multiple sclerosis. General study results and limits: Analysis by F measure revealed that same-batch samples clustered strongly together. Among multiple sclerosis patients, normalized Chao1 diversity was significantly below that of controls. Comparison of patients with controls showed a handful of TRBV segments more frequent in patients, TRBV5-6, TRBV5-1 and TRBV20-1 among them.

TCR beta cDNA libraries had unique molecular identifiers. The authors obtained roughly 550,000 cDNA molecules from around 0.96 to 9.9 million T cells. Via MiXCR, TCRdb re-called the PCR reads, giving one row per CDR3 protein. The table shows roughly 540,000 distinct CDR3 sequences, with 30% to 40% occurring only once. About this clonotype: What it recognizes is unknown.

This CDR3 has 16 residues. Germline CDR1 and CDR2: MNHNY and SVGAGI (reference sequence). The sample was blood. The TCR originated in a girl aged 2 to 17 with multiple sclerosis. The V call is TRBV6-6, the J call TRBJ2-7; TRBD2 matches 8 bases. The end of the DNA aligns better with TRBJ2-5, so the J call may be wrong. DNA of the CDR3: TGTGCCAGCACCGACCCCGGGACTAGAGGTCGGGAGACCCAGTACTTC. Protein sequence: CASTDPGTRGRETQYF.